This T cell receptor beta chain was obtained from a study of cytomegalovirus exposure and HLA in healthy donors (dated 2017 in TCRdb). Looking at the study overall: According to an earlier analysis of 587 of the donors, 200 million or so T cells yielded over 90 million unique TCR beta sequences and around 280 Gb of sequence data. About 280 gigabases of sequencing data and roughly 80 million unique TCR sequences made up an early release that covered several hundred HLA-typed donors. Of the approximately 400 genotyped donors, roughly 85% fell in the genetic ancestry cluster associated with self-reported Caucasian donors. The aim of the study was to test whether cataloging public T cell receptors could identify signatures of past pathogen exposure. The T cell repertoires of 700 or so subjects were profiled by immunosequencing and related to cytomegalovirus serostatus. Besides the first cohort of about 730 subjects, a separate validation cohort made up of 120 different subjects was used. To predict cytomegalovirus infection status, the study combined high-throughput TCR immunosequencing, statistical association of individual TCRs with disease status, and machine learning. A later analysis re-analyzed previously published TCR beta repertoires from 650 to 800 donors and added high-resolution HLA genotyping to study TCR occurrence patterns. Rather than drawing on any new phenotypic data, the later analysis identified candidate immune exposures from TCR beta sequences and the way those sequences occurred across donors. In an earlier analysis of roughly 600 of the donors, high-throughput TCR beta sequencing was used to judge whether each TCR beta V gene segment behaved as functional or pseudogenic. Alongside the repertoire data, information on donor age, sex, ethnicity and CMV serostatus was compiled. In a later genetic analysis, genome-wide SNP genotypes for about three fifths of the roughly 670 donors were used, and that subset was treated as a discovery cohort. Every repertoire in the discovery cohort had been generated on one and the same sequencing platform. HLA typing included class I and class II loci at four-digit resolution. The number of typed donors differed by locus: 629-630 for A, B, C, DRB1 and DQB1; approximately 520 for DQA1; roughly 600 for DPA1; and 400 to 480 for DPB1. A handful of DR-DQ haplotypes were handled as single units for association and clustering because linkage in the cohort was strong. Among 398 genotyped donors of the cohort, an average of roughly 230,000 unique TCR beta nucleotide sequences was sequenced per donor, of which roughly 18% were non-productive.

The CDR3 runs 14 amino acids, cysteine and phenylalanine included. Only CDR3 DNA is held: 42 bases, read in frame from base 1. V and J lose 6 bases and 10 bases, and a span of 19 bases separates them. Per the germline V gene, MRHNA is the CDR1 and SNTAGT is the CDR2. The cohort consisted of approximately 670 healthy bone marrow donors. Cohort members were all nominally healthy when sampled, although unrecorded immune exposures were likely present. The donor tested CMV seropositive, placing the donor among the roughly 270 seropositive members of the cohort. Every donor gave a peripheral blood sample, and the peripheral blood mononuclear cells from that sample were used for TCR beta sequencing. Genomic DNA was extracted from the blood cell samples with the Qiagen DNeasy Blood Extraction Kit. The library was generated by the immunoSEQ multiplex PCR assay. A mixture of 60 forward primers for TCR Vbeta segments and 13 reverse primers for TCR Jbeta segments was used in the multiplex PCR. A multiplex PCR assay on genomic DNA amplified the CDR3 region of rearranged TCR beta genes. On the Illumina HiSeq System, the amplified TCR beta libraries were sequenced as 87-base-pair reads. The published analysis was carried out like this. A later analysis tallied some 79 million unique TCR beta chains across the 550 to 850 repertoires, and about 12 million of those chains were shared by two or more donors. To remove PCR and sequencing errors, raw reads were error-corrected and collapsed into unique sequences using a nearest-neighbor algorithm that merged closely related sequences. V, D and J gene segments were assigned by aligning CDR3 sequences to IMGT reference sequences. Each retained sequence needed at least a six-nucleotide match to both a V gene segment and a J gene segment. A rearrangement counted as productive if the CDR3 had no stop codons and remained in frame with V and J, and every other rearrangement counted as non-productive. CDR3 was defined according to IMGT convention as the region running from the second conserved V-encoded cysteine to the conserved J-encoded phenylalanine. Sequences without an unambiguous match to a single V gene segment were excluded from the earlier analysis of a few hundred of the donors. In an earlier analysis of roughly 500 of the donors, V segments were called functional above 56.7% productive rearrangements and were called segregating when the between-donor standard deviation exceeded 5%. A statistical classification framework was developed to diagnose cytomegalovirus status using the catalog of TCR beta chain sequences. In a later analysis, V and J genes were assigned by comparing TCR nucleotide sequences against IMGT/GENE-DB human TR gene sequences. A later analysis assigned CDR3 sequences and most-parsimonious VDJ recombination scenarios with the TCRdist pipeline. In a later analysis, each TCR beta chain was defined by its CDR3 amino acid sequence together with its V-gene family, and reads lacking a unique V-gene family were excluded. A later analysis removed 500 to 600 highly shared, low-generation-probability nucleotide sequences to deal with suspected cross-contamination and a sequencing artifact. In a later analysis, a clonal expansion index was calculated for each public chain from normalized within-repertoire ranks of inferred template counts. A later analysis computed generation probabilities with a VDJ recombination model fitted to out-of-frame rearrangements, and checked the results against IGoR. In a later analysis, hypergeometric tests were used to score TCR-TCR, TCR-HLA and TCR-CMV co-occurrence, with a repertoire-size bias correction applied to TCR pairs. False discovery rates were estimated in a later analysis by permuting HLA or CMV assignments 20 times. In a later analysis, co-occurring TCRs were grouped using DBSCAN, and TCRdist sequence similarity was added for clustering within HLA-allele-positive subsets. For co-occurrence clustering, repertoires with fewer than 30,000 or more than 120,000 public chains were excluded, along with four or five repertoires with anomalous nucleotide sharing. TCRdb limited this immuneACCESS table to in-frame rearrangements with V and J called. A share of clones is missing; checked studies link under half to unresolved V genes, and the rest is unexplained. The V and J calls and clone size come from that table; D and trimming were worked out from the DNA. The sample profile shows 130,000 to 150,000 clones; over 65% of them were found once. Together, the top ten hold more than 3.5% of the sample.

General findings and caveats noted by the study authors: A later analysis found that TCR association rates varied across HLA loci, with DRB1 alleles showing the most associated TCRs and HLA-C alleles the fewest. In both the original and validation cohorts, the classifier was reported to diagnose cytomegalovirus status with high specificity and sensitivity. Most CMV-associated TCR beta chains appeared to be HLA-restricted in a later analysis, and the HLA associations seemed to be driven largely by CMV exposure. In vitro tests confirmed that three of the cytomegalovirus-associated TCR beta chains recognize cytomegalovirus antigens. When HLA alleles, especially DR and DQ, strongly co-occurred, attributing TCR associations to individual alleles was difficult. Because the 87-base-pair reads could not distinguish some IMGT-functional V segments, including TRBV6-2 and TRBV6-3, those segments were excluded. A further reported finding was that TCR beta sequences accurately predicted the HLA-A and HLA-B alleles for most subjects in the first cohort. A cluster of highly shared sequence variants was judged likely to be a technical artifact of the sequencing pipeline. At a false discovery rate of 0.05, a later analysis linked approximately 18,000 TCR beta sequences to specific HLA alleles. Immune exposure information for the cohort was limited to CMV serostatus. An earlier analysis of around 540 of the donors showed that most TCR beta V segments appeared in productive rearrangements either about 90% or about 30% of the time, which broadly matched IMGT annotations. While some public TCRs were present in many individuals, most TCR sequences turned up only very rarely across donors. Sequencing depth was assumed to be roughly uniform across donors in the presence/absence analyses, though that assumption may not hold. Because counts were too low, seventeen rarely observed V segments, including chromosome 9 orphons, were left out of the earlier analysis of 587 of the donors. In a later genetic analysis, fewer N-insertions in productive TCRs were reported among donors in an Asian-associated ancestry cluster than the roughly 670-donor mean. In a later genetic analysis, a missense DCLRE1C variant was associated with V-gene and J-gene trimming of TCR beta chains, and the association was replicated in an independent cohort. According to a later analysis, parvovirus B19, influenza, CMV and Epstein-Barr virus appeared linked to several top co-occurrence clusters. Because HLA typing was unavailable for some donors at each locus, only the typed subset was used in association tests. Only TCR beta chains were sequenced in this cohort, and the absence of alpha or paired-chain data limited detectable features. The authors suggested that the approach could potentially be generalized to other disease states and immunological phenotypes. Compared with equally common non-associated chains, HLA-associated TCR beta chains in a later analysis were more clonally expanded and had lower generation probabilities. The study listed 164 TCR beta chains as associated with cytomegalovirus. Linkage disequilibrium might explain the correlated functional status among segregating V segments, but an unknown experimental factor could not be excluded.

The sample holds a few counts of this clone. Its antigen remains undetermined. No clone much larger than this one lies a single base away; base qualities are absent. The source of this sequence is a man aged 18 to 35 in good health and CMV-seropositive. The sequencing input was PBMCs. The sequence links TRBV6-4 to TRBJ2-1, and the D gene may be TRBD2, 6 bases matching. The nucleotides read TGTGCCAGCAGCCCAGGACTGGGACGGGGGGAGCAGTTCTTC. This sequence encodes CASSPGLGRGEQFF.